A selection of T cell receptor beta chains follows, all from one sample in a study of vaccination and CD4 T cells after COVID-19. Which antigens these TCRs recognize remains unknown. TCRdb re-analysed the PCR reads in MiXCR, keeping a single row per CDR3 protein. The repertoire holds 25,000 to 30,000 distinct CDR3 sequences, around a third seen once, with roughly 3.5% in the top ten. The sample in question was CD4+ T cells from blood, cultured in vitro, obtained about 7 months after SARS-CoV-2 vaccination. These receptors originate from a human donor who had recovered from COVID-19. Both conserved end residues are part of each CDR3. The D gene is left open where the match is weak. Clone size, where shown, is once, few, many, or a class for clones that have expanded.

d_call	v_call	cdr3_length	j_call	clone_size	cdr3_nt	cdr3_aa
.	TRBV28	13	TRBJ2-1	.	TGTGCCAGCAGTAGGGACTCTTACAATGAGCAGTTCTTC	CASSRDSYNEQFF
.	TRBV20-1	14	TRBJ2-3	.	TGCAGTGCTAGAGATATGTTGCGCACAGATACGCAGTATTTT	CSARDMLRTDTQYF
.	TRBV6-1	15	TRBJ2-7	.	TGTGCCAGCAGTGTAAAACCGGGAAGCTGGCTCGAGCAGTACTTC	CASSVKPGSWLEQYF
.	TRBV7-2	13	TRBJ1-2	few	TGTGCCAGCGAGGGGCAGGGACACTATGGCTACACCTTC	CASEGQGHYGYTF
TRBD1	TRBV6-1	13	TRBJ1-2	.	TGTGCCAGCACGACAAGACAGGGCTATGGCTACACCTTC	CASTTRQGYGYTF
TRBD2	TRBV7-2	13	TRBJ2-7	.	TGTGCCAGCAGCCCCACTAGCGGCTACGAGCAGTACTTC	CASSPTSGYEQYF
TRBD2	TRBV20-1	15	TRBJ2-5	few	TGCAGTGCTAGGAATTTAGCGGGAGTGGTAGAGACCCAGTACTTC	CSARNLAGVVETQYF
.	TRBV28	16	TRBJ2-5	few	TGTGCCAGCAGTTTATTTGGGACAAGGTACCAAGAGACCCAGTACTTC	CASSLFGTRYQETQYF
.	TRBV20-1	15	TRBJ2-3	.	TGCAGTGCTTACCAAGGGGGAGGCATCACAGATACGCAGTATTTT	CSAYQGGGITDTQYF
.	TRBV6-1	14	TRBJ2-2	.	TGTGCCAGCAGCCTTTGGCGGAACACCGGGGAGCTGTTTTTT	CASSLWRNTGELFF
.	TRBV7-9	14	TRBJ1-3	.	TGTGCCAGCAGCTGGGGGAGGGCAGGAAACACCATATATTTT	CASSWGRAGNTIYF
.	TRBV28	14	TRBJ2-5	few	TGTGCCAGCAGTAATGAAAAGTTTATTGGGACCCAGTACTTC	CASSNEKFIGTQYF
.	TRBV27	14	TRBJ1-1	few	TGTGCCAGCTGTTGGCGGGGAGGGAGGACTGAAGCTTTCTTT	CASCWRGGRTEAFF
.	TRBV2	12	TRBJ2-3	.	TGTGCCAGCAGTGTTTCCACAGATACGCAGTATTTT	CASSVSTDTQYF
.	TRBV7-3	15	TRBJ2-1	few	TGTGCCAGCAGCCCGGTTACCGGCCTAGCCAATGAGCAGTTCTTC	CASSPVTGLANEQFF
.	TRBV7-9	12	TRBJ2-4	few	TGTGCCAGCACCAACAGGGAAAACATTCAGTACTTC	CASTNRENIQYF
TRBD2	TRBV2	15	TRBJ2-1	.	TGTGCCAGCAGTGAAGTTTTGCGGGGGACCGCTGAGCAGTTCTTC	CASSEVLRGTAEQFF
TRBD1	TRBV20-1	16	TRBJ2-2	.	TGCAGTGCCCTAAATTCGGGACAGGTCAACACCGGGGAGCTGTTTTTT	CSALNSGQVNTGELFF
.	TRBV6-5	16	TRBJ2-7	.	TGTGCCAGCAGTTACTCCCAGGGGGGCGGGAACTACGAGCAGTACTTC	CASSYSQGGGNYEQYF
.	TRBV7-7	13	TRBJ2-1	medium-sized	TGTGCCAGCAGCTATTCGGCCTACAATGAGCAGTTCTTC	CASSYSAYNEQFF
.	TRBV2	13	TRBJ1-1	.	TGTGCCAGCGTGGACGGGCGAGACACTGAAGCTTTCTTT	CASVDGRDTEAFF
.	TRBV6-4	15	TRBJ1-1	few	TGTGCCAGCAGTGGAAGTAGGGGGGAAGCAACTGAAGCTTTCTTT	CASSGSRGEATEAFF
.	TRBV18	14	TRBJ1-2	.	TGTGCCAGCTCCCCGTCCGGGGCCATAAGAGGCTACACCTTC	CASSPSGAIRGYTF
.	TRBV6-1	15	TRBJ2-7	.	TGTGCCAGTACCTCATTTCCGGGACCCTCCTACGAGCAGTACTTC	CASTSFPGPSYEQYF
.	TRBV19	20	TRBJ1-6	.	TGTGCCAGTAGCACTATTTGGCCAGGGTCCCGAGAACTCAATAATTCACCCCTCCACTTT	CASSTIWPGSRELNNSPLHF
TRBD2	TRBV20-1	17	TRBJ2-3	.	TGCAGTGCTAGACCGCCTCCGGGACTAGCGGGGGGCGATACGCAGTATTTT	CSARPPPGLAGGDTQYF
TRBD2	TRBV11-2	16	TRBJ2-7	.	TGTGCCAGCAGCTTACAAGGAGCTAGCGGGAGGTACGAGCAGTACTTC	CASSLQGASGRYEQYF
.	TRBV27	14	TRBJ1-5	medium-sized	TGTGCCAGCAGTTCGGCAGGGGGCAATCAGCCCCAGCATTTT	CASSSAGGNQPQHF
TRBD2	TRBV7-9	15	TRBJ2-3	few	TGTGCCAGCAGCCCCGGACTAGCGGGACCAGATACGCAGTATTTT	CASSPGLAGPDTQYF
.	TRBV7-2	13	TRBJ1-1	few	TGTGCCAGCAGCTCGAATCTGAACACTGAAGCTTTCTTT	CASSSNLNTEAFF
TRBD2	TRBV10-3	16	TRBJ2-7	.	TGTGCCATCAGTGAGCCGGGAGGGCGGGGAAACTACGAGCAGTACTTC	CAISEPGGRGNYEQYF
TRBD1	TRBV7-6	15	TRBJ1-6	.	TGTGCCAGCAGCCCTCAGACAGGGCTGGGATCACCCTTCCACTTT	CASSPQTGLGSPFHF
TRBD2	TRBV7-2	13	TRBJ2-3	.	TGTGCCAGCTCCCCGGGAGGGGGAGATACGCAGTATTTT	CASSPGGGDTQYF
.	TRBV20-1	14	TRBJ2-7	.	TGCAGTGCTAGACGTCAGGCAGGAAACTACGAGCAGTACTTC	CSARRQAGNYEQYF
.	TRBV6-1	12	TRBJ2-1	.	TGTGCCAGCGGACTACAACGCAATGAGCAGTTCTTC	CASGLQRNEQFF
TRBD1	TRBV18	14	TRBJ2-4	.	TGTGCCAGCTCGACCGGGACAGCCCTAAACATTCAGTACTTC	CASSTGTALNIQYF
TRBD2	TRBV7-3	17	TRBJ2-3	.	TGTGCCAGCAGCTCCCCGGGGAGCGGGAGGGCCGGAGATACGCAGTATTTT	CASSSPGSGRAGDTQYF
.	TRBV7-2	13	TRBJ1-1	few	TGTGCCAGCAGCTTAGGTGGACGGTCTGAAGCTTTCTTT	CASSLGGRSEAFF
TRBD1	TRBV7-8	14	TRBJ1-1	few	TGTGCCAGCAGCTCCCAAACAGGGGACACTGAAGCTTTCTTT	CASSSQTGDTEAFF
TRBD2	TRBV7-6	14	TRBJ2-3	once	TGTGCCAGCAGCAAAGATCTAGCGGGGGATACGCAGTATTTT	CASSKDLAGDTQYF
.	TRBV5-1	13	TRBJ1-5	.	TGCGCCAGCAGCGAGGGACGCAATCAGCCCCAGCATTTT	CASSEGRNQPQHF
.	TRBV25-1	16	TRBJ2-1	.	TGTGCCAGCAGTGAAGGGTCGACAGTCTCCTACAATGAGCAGTTCTTC	CASSEGSTVSYNEQFF
.	TRBV20-1	17	TRBJ1-5	.	TGCAGTGCTAGAGATGGGGGGGCGAGTACGCGCAATCAGCCCCAGCATTTT	CSARDGGASTRNQPQHF
TRBD2	TRBV20-1	15	TRBJ2-3	.	TGCAGTGCTAGCGGAAAAGCGGGGCTCACAGATACGCAGTATTTT	CSASGKAGLTDTQYF
TRBD2	TRBV15	14	TRBJ2-3	few	TGTGCCACCAGCGGAGCGGGAGACCCAGATACGCAGTATTTT	CATSGAGDPDTQYF
TRBD1	TRBV6-1	14	TRBJ1-6	.	TGTGCCAGCAGCCGAGACAGGGGAAATTCCCCCCTCCACTTT	CASSRDRGNSPLHF
.	TRBV20-1	12	TRBJ2-5	few	TGCAGTGCTAGTTCTCCAATCGAGACCCAGTACTTC	CSASSPIETQYF
TRBD2	TRBV20-1	16	TRBJ2-5	few	TGCAGTGCCGCCGTCCCAAAGGGGAGGGGCGTAGAGACCCAGTACTTC	CSAAVPKGRGVETQYF
.	TRBV6-1	15	TRBJ2-2	.	TGTGCCAGCAGATTACGGACTGACGGCACCGGGGAGCTGTTTTTT	CASRLRTDGTGELFF
TRBD1	TRBV19	14	TRBJ1-5	few	TGTGCCAGTAGACTTGGGACAGGGTGGCAGCCCCAGCATTTT	CASRLGTGWQPQHF